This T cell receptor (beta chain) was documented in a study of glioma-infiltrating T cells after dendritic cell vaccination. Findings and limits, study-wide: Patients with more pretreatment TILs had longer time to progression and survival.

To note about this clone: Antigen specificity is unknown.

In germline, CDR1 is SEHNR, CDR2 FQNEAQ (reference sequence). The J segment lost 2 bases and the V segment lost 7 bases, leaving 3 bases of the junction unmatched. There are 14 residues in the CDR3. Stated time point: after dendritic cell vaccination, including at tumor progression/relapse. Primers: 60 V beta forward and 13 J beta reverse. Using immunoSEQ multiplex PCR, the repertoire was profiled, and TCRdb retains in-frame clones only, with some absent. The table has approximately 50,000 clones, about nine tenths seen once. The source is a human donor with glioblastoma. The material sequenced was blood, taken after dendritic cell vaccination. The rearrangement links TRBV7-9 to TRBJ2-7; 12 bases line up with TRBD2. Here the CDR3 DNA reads TGTGCCAGCAACCCTAGCGGGAGGGCCTACGAGCAGTACTTC. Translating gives CASNPSGRAYEQYF.